The 20 T cell receptor beta chains reported below all come from one sample, sequenced in a study of cytotoxic CD8 clonotypes in ibrutinib-treated CLL. Sequencing was performed with immunoSEQ multiplex PCR; in TCRdb, only in-frame clones are kept and a portion is missing. Of 200,000 to 250,000 clones detected, roughly three quarters appear once; the ten largest clones hold more than 4.5%. The sequences come from PBMCs, collected after 12 months of ibrutinib treatment. The receptors come from a human donor with chronic lymphocytic leukemia.

V gene TRBV6-6 combines with J gene TRBJ1-1; 7 nucleotides agree with TRBD1. Trimming at V came to 0 bases and at J to 4 bases, leaving 2 bases not matched to a gene. The CDR3 covers 14 residues. The germline V gene has CDR1 MNHNY and CDR2 SVGAGI (reference sequence). As DNA, the CDR3 is TGTGCCAGCAGTTACTCGTCAGGGGGCACTGAAGCTTTCTTT. Translating gives CASSYSSGGTEAFF.

This clone was counted once. The chain combines TRBV7-8 with TRBJ2-3; D ambiguous. Germline-derived CDR1 and CDR2 are SGHVS and FQNEAQ. The CDR3 loop spans 14 amino acids. V lost 6 bases to trimming and J lost 5 bases, with 15 bases between them. Written as DNA, the CDR3 is TGTGCCAGCAGGACTTTTGTCACCATAGATACGCAGTATTTT. Residues: CASRTFVTIDTQYF.

V gene TRBV7-9 combines with J gene TRBJ2-3, with 9 bases matching TRBD2. There are 15 residues in the CDR3. Germline loops: CDR1 SEHNR, CDR2 FQNEAQ (reference sequence). Trimming removed 5 bases from V and 5 bases from J; junction bases left unmatched: 8. The CDR3 protein is CASSRGLALLDTQYF. The CDR3 DNA reads as TGTGCCAGCAGCCGGGGACTAGCCCTCCTAGATACGCAGTATTTT.

The CDR3 DNA follows: TGCGCCAGCAGCTTGGGGACAGCTATGAACACTGAAGCTTTCTTT. This gives the protein CASSLGTAMNTEAFF. The J gene is TRBJ1-1, the V gene TRBV5-1; D might be TRBD1 (6 bases). Trimming removed 0 bases from V and 0 bases from J, with 9 bases in between. Germline CDR1 and CDR2: SGHRS and YFSETQ. The CDR3 runs 15 residues.

This clone occurred once. V usage is TRBV5-4 and J usage is TRBJ1-2; no clear D gene. This CDR3 is 13 amino acids long. V was cut by 2 bases and J by 6 bases, with 11 bases left in between. Looked up from germline, CDR1 is SGHNT and CDR2 is YYREEE (reference sequence). This chain's CDR3 is CASSFPATDGYTF. The DNA of the CDR3 is TGTGCCAGCAGCTTCCCCGCGACCGATGGCTACACCTTC.

V is TRBV10-3 and J is TRBJ2-2; 11 bases map to TRBD2. Germline CDR1 and CDR2: ENHRY and SYGVKD. Germline trimming cut 10 bases from V and 1 base from J; bases unmatched to any gene: 2. The CDR3 extends over 14 amino acids. CDR3 DNA sequence: TGTGCCACTCTAGCGGGGGGGAACACCGGGGAGCTGTTTTTT. Translating it yields CATLAGGNTGELFF.

This clone was observed at least ten times. The gene calls are TRBV30 and TRBJ1-5; no reliable D call. V lost 2 bases, J lost 9 bases, and 11 bases lay in between. Germline CDR1 reads GTSNPN; CDR2 reads SVGIG (reference sequence). The CDR3 sequence is 12 residues long. CDR3 sequence (DNA): TGTGCCTGGAGTCGAACGATGGGGCCCCAGCATTTT. This translates into CAWSRTMGPQHF.

The CDR3 here is CASSFSTEAFF. For the CDR3, the DNA is TGTGCCAGCAGCTTTAGCACTGAAGCTTTCTTT. The chain joins TRBV5-5 to TRBJ1-1, with D hard to call. The CDR3 sequence is 11 residues long. V was cut by 2 bases and J by 4 bases, with 3 bases left in between. Germline V gene lookup returns CDR1 SGHKS and CDR2 YYEKEE (reference sequence).

Only a few counts were recorded for this clone. The rearrangement joins TRBV5-1 to TRBJ1-1; no clear D gene. V was trimmed by 6 bases and J by 1 base, leaving 10 bases between them. This CDR3 region has 13 residues. Germline CDR1 reads SGHRS; CDR2 reads YFSETQ. CDR3 sequence (DNA): TGCGCCAGCATACGGGATGCGAACACTGAAGCTTTCTTT. Translation gives CASIRDANTEAFF. Using reference TRBV5-1 and TRBJ1-1 for the parts outside the CDR3, the full variable domain is KAGVTQTPRYLIKTRGQQVTLSCSPISGHRSVSWYQQTPGQGLQFLFEYFSETQRNKGNFPGRFSGRQFSNSRSEMNVSTLELGDSALYLCASIRDANTEAFFGQGTRLTVV.

The chain carries TRBV5-8 and TRBJ2-1, with D perhaps TRBD2 (7 bases). The V end lost 4 bases, the J end lost 6 bases, and 20 bases lay between the germline ends. The CDR3 spans 16 residues. Per the germline V gene, CDR1 is SGHTS and CDR2 is YDEGEE. CDR3 residues: CASSQGGGSGFNEQFF. The CDR3 DNA reads as TGTGCCAGCAGCCAAGGGGGGGGCAGCGGGTTCAATGAGCAGTTCTTC.

This clone has more than one count but fewer than ten. V gene TRBV9 combines with J gene TRBJ2-7; 12 bases are a match to TRBD2. V gave up 3 bases and J gave up 4 bases; unmatched junction bases: 5. CDR1 is SGDLS and CDR2 is YYNGEE in the germline V gene. There are 15 residues in the CDR3. CDR3 sequence: CASSARLAGVYEQYF. DNA for the CDR3: TGTGCCAGCAGCGCCCGACTAGCGGGAGTTTACGAGCAGTACTTC.

The CDR3 sequence: CASSFTGPYNEQFF. Written as DNA, the CDR3 is TGTGCCAGCAGCTTTACAGGGCCCTACAATGAGCAGTTCTTC. The chain links TRBV7-2 to TRBJ2-1; tentative D call: TRBD1 (6 bases). Trimming cost V 3 bases and J 2 bases, with 8 bases left between them. Per the germline V gene, CDR1 is SGHTA and CDR2 is FQGNSA. The CDR3 extends over 14 amino acids. Based on the CDR3 plus reference TRBV7-2 and TRBJ2-1, the full variable domain is GAGVSQSPSNKVTEKGKDVELRCDPISGHTALYWYRQSLGQGLEFLIYFQGNSAPDKSGLPSDRFSAERTGGSVSTLTIQRTQQEDSAVYLCASSFTGPYNEQFFGPGTRLTVL.

The chain uses TRBV30 and TRBJ1-3, with TRBD1 as a possible D gene (5 bases). V gave up 7 bases and J gave up 1 base, with 11 bases separating them. Per the germline V gene, CDR1 is GTSNPN and CDR2 is SVGIG (reference sequence). This CDR3 region has 13 residues. CDR3 nucleotide sequence: TGTGCCTCCACGGGGGGATCTGGAAACACCATATATTTT. Protein product: CASTGGSGNTIYF. Using reference TRBV30 and TRBJ1-3 for the parts outside the CDR3, the full variable domain is SQTIHQWPATLVQPVGSPLSLECTVEGTSNPNLYWYRQAAGRGLQLLFYSVGIGQISSEVPQNLSASRPQDRQFILSSKKLLLSDSGFYLCASTGGSGNTIYFGEGSWLTVV.

The chain uses TRBV28 and TRBJ2-5; 8 bases are a match to TRBD1. V trimming: 4 bases; J trimming: 9 bases; junction bases outside the gene matches: 13. CDR1 is MDHEN and CDR2 is SYDVKM in the germline V gene. The CDR3 runs to 15 residues. CDR3 amino acids: CASSSPGTGRQAQYF. In DNA, the CDR3 is TGTGCCAGCAGTTCGCCGGGGACAGGCCGGCAGGCCCAGTACTTC.

V and J are TRBV18 and TRBJ2-2; tentative D call: TRBD2 (5 bases). Per the germline V gene, CDR1 is KGHSH and CDR2 is LQKENI. V gave up 3 bases and J gave up 3 bases, with 17 bases separating them. This CDR3 comprises 17 residues. CDR3 sequence (DNA): TGTGCCAGCTCACCTCGCCCGACGCGGACTTACACCGGGGAGCTGTTTTTT. Translation: CASSPRPTRTYTGELFF.

The chain is built from TRBV5-5 and TRBJ1-5, with D possibly matching TRBD1 (5 bases). The CDR3 loop spans 15 amino acids. CDR1 SGHKS and CDR2 YYEKEE come from the germline V gene (reference sequence). V shed 0 bases and J shed 1 base, with 8 bases lying between them. CDR3 amino acids: CASSLVAGSNQPQHF. In DNA, the CDR3 is TGTGCCAGCAGCTTGGTTGCAGGGAGCAATCAGCCCCAGCATTTT.

The V and J genes are TRBV7-2 and TRBJ1-2, with TRBD1 matching 7 bases. CDR1 is SGHTA and CDR2 is FQGNSA in the germline V gene. CDR3 length equals 15 residues. V lost 3 bases, J lost 4 bases, and 8 bases stayed unmatched. The CDR3 DNA is TGTGCCAGCAGCTTCGCCGGGACAGAAGTCTATGGCTACACCTTC. This sequence encodes CASSFAGTEVYGYTF. Using reference TRBV7-2 and TRBJ1-2 for the parts outside the CDR3, the full variable domain is GAGVSQSPSNKVTEKGKDVELRCDPISGHTALYWYRQSLGQGLEFLIYFQGNSAPDKSGLPSDRFSAERTGGSVSTLTIQRTQQEDSAVYLCASSFAGTEVYGYTFGSGTRLTVV.

The rearrangement joins TRBV30 to TRBJ1-4; 7 bases are a match to TRBD1. The ends lost 0 bases at V and 7 bases at J; junction bases unmatched: 5. This CDR3 contains 14 residues. Germline CDR1 is GTSNPN and CDR2 is SVGIG (reference sequence). CDR3 in DNA: TGTGCCTGGAGTGTTAGGGCAGGGGGTGAAAAACTGTTTTTT. Translation: CAWSVRAGGEKLFF.

The CDR3: CAWSAGQGDAGELFF. The CDR3, as DNA: TGTGCCTGGAGTGCAGGACAGGGCGACGCCGGGGAGCTGTTTTTT. The rearrangement joins TRBV30 to TRBJ2-2; 8 positions agree with TRBD1. Germline CDR1 reads GTSNPN; CDR2 reads SVGIG (reference sequence). The trim removed 1 base at V and 6 bases at J, leaving 7 bases unmatched. The CDR3 has 15 residues.

The chain combines TRBV6-1 with TRBJ1-2, with unresolved D. The V gene lost 7 bases and the J gene lost 8 bases, with 8 bases spanning the gap. CDR1 and CDR2 from the germline V gene are MNHNS and SASEGT. CDR3 length: 10 residues. The CDR3 region is CASIFVGYTF. CDR3 DNA sequence: TGTGCCAGCATATTCGTAGGCTACACCTTC.